A single sample gave rise to the 18 T cell receptor beta chains below, sequenced in a study of T cells in narcolepsy. Here immunoSEQ multiplex PCR was the method, and the copy in TCRdb shows in-frame clones only, minus some. Of about 37,000 clones listed, around 80% were seen once; the top ten hold 1% to 1.2%. The specimen was memory (CD45RA-) CD4+ T cells from blood. Receptors originate from a human donor in good health.

The chain joins TRBV9 to TRBJ2-1, with 8 bases that match TRBD2. There are 15 residues in the CDR3. V was clipped by 3 bases and J by 9 bases; unmatched bases: 11. The germline V gene encodes CDR1 SGDLS and CDR2 YYNGEE. As DNA, the CDR3 is TGTGCCAGCAGCGCGGGGACTAGTGGGTTGGGTGAGCAGTTCTTC. Its protein product is CASSAGTSGLGEQFF.

The chain combines TRBV11-2 with TRBJ2-2; TRBD2 agrees at 9 bases. CDR1 is SGHAT and CDR2 is FQNNGV in the germline V gene. CDR3 size: 15 residues. The junction had 9 bases not matched to a gene; V was cut back by 10 bases and J by 3 bases. CDR3: CATSRERGDTGELFF. Written as DNA, the CDR3 is TGTGCCACCTCCCGGGAGCGGGGGGACACCGGGGAGCTGTTTTTT.

This chain uses TRBV2 with TRBJ1-2; TRBD1 might be the D (5 bases). The CDR3 length is 14 residues. V was cut by 6 bases and J by 5 bases, with 16 bases left in between. Germline V gene sequence: CDR1 SNHLY, CDR2 FYNNEI. The CDR3 DNA reads TGTGCCAGCAGGTCCGGCGGACAAGGGTATGGCTACACCTTC. This gives the protein CASRSGGQGYGYTF.

The chain joins TRBV7-6 to TRBJ2-3, with TRBD2 matching over 10 bases. The CDR3 runs to 19 residues. V dropped 5 bases and J dropped 4; count of bases not matched to a gene: 18. Germline CDR1 reads SGHVS; CDR2 reads FNYEAQ. CDR3 in amino acids: CASSLTLAGEVNVPDTQYF. In nucleotides, the CDR3 is TGTGCCAGCAGCCTTACTCTAGCGGGGGAGGTAAACGTCCCAGATACGCAGTATTTT. Based on the CDR3 plus reference TRBV7-6 and TRBJ2-3, the full variable domain is GAGVSQSPRYKVTKRGQDVALRCDPISGHVSLYWYRQALGQGPEFLTYFNYEAQQDKSGLPNDRFSAERPEGSISTLTIQRTEQRDSAMYRCASSLTLAGEVNVPDTQYFGPGTRLTVL.

This chain connects TRBV6-6 to TRBJ1-1; D is possibly TRBD1 (5 bases). The germline gives CDR1 MNHNY, CDR2 SVGAGI (reference sequence). The CDR3 has 15 amino acids. V gave up 0 bases and J gave up 1 base, with 9 bases separating them. In DNA form, the CDR3 reads TGTGCCAGCAGTTACTCGAGGCAGGGGAACACTGAAGCTTTCTTT. Its translation is CASSYSRQGNTEAFF.

The V and J genes are TRBV19 and TRBJ1-1; the D gene is possibly TRBD1 (5 bases). The germline V gene encodes CDR1 LNHDA and CDR2 SQIVND (reference sequence). The CDR3 is 14 residues long. V was pared by 0 bases and J by 5 bases, with 10 bases between. CDR3 region: CASSIDRGVTEAFF. CDR3 DNA sequence: TGTGCCAGTAGTATAGATCGGGGGGTTACTGAAGCTTTCTTT.

This clone appeared a few times. CDR3 amino acids: CASSPKDRGTEQYF. CDR3 in DNA: TGTGCCAGCTCACCCAAGGACAGGGGGACCGAGCAGTACTTC. V is TRBV18 and J is TRBJ2-5, with 10 bases identical to TRBD1. The end of the DNA fits TRBJ2-7 better, so the J call may be wrong. Germline V lookup: CDR1 KGHSH, CDR2 LQKENI. The CDR3 length is 14 residues.

Points on this clone: One end of the junction does not line up with germline, which may come from a read error. The V and J genes are TRBV7-8 and TRBJ2-3; TRBD2 matches at 10 bases. The germline V gene encodes CDR1 SGHVS and CDR2 FQNEAQ. The CDR3 loop spans 18 amino acids. CDR3 nucleotide sequence: TGTGCCAGCAGCCCCAGCGGGAGGGCCACTAAGGCCACAGATACGCAATATTTT. This codes for CASSPSGRATKATDTQYF.

This chain links TRBV7-2 with TRBJ2-3; TRBD2 might be the D (5 bases). Germline V CDR1 and CDR2: SGHTA, FQGNSA. CDR3 length equals 14 residues. V lost 5 bases and J lost 2, with 11 bases in between. The chain's CDR3 is CASSPDYLTDTQYF. CDR3 coding DNA: TGTGCCAGCAGCCCCGACTACCTCACAGATACGCAGTATTTT.

The CDR3 loop reads CAWSGPYNEQFF. For the CDR3, the DNA is TGTGCCTGGTCGGGACCTTACAATGAGCAGTTCTTC. The V call is TRBV30, the J call TRBJ2-1; either TRBD1 or TRBD2 may fit D (5 bases each). Germline CDR1 is GTSNPN and CDR2 is SVGIG (reference sequence). The CDR3 is 12 residues long. V was trimmed by 5 bases and J by 4 bases, leaving 9 bases between them.

As regards this clone: This specimen includes other DNA sequences encoding the same CDR3. This sequence joins TRBV25-1 and TRBJ1-2; no clear D gene. The V gene's germline CDR1 is MGHDK and CDR2 SYGVNS. Between the trimmed V and J ends, which lost 6 bases and 10 bases, there was a span of 15 bases. The CDR3 loop spans 12 amino acids. The chain's CDR3 is CASSAGYWAYTF. CDR3 nucleotides: TGTGCCAGCAGCGCGGGCTATTGGGCCTACACCTTC.

The chain combines TRBV5-1 with TRBJ2-1; TRBD2 matches 11 bases. Trimming removed 4 bases from V and 6 bases from J; junction bases left unmatched: 6. The CDR3 totals 15 residues. Germline V gene sequence: CDR1 SGHRS, CDR2 YFSETQ. The CDR3 DNA reads TGCGCCAGCAGCCCGGGACTAGCGGTTTCCAATGAGCAGTTCTTC. Translation gives CASSPGLAVSNEQFF.

This clone was seen more than once but under ten times. The J gene is TRBJ2-7, the V gene TRBV7-6; possibly TRBD2 for D (5 bases). Trimming removed 0 bases from V and 10 bases from J, with 10 bases in between. The CDR3 contains 12 residues. Germline V lookup: CDR1 SGHVS, CDR2 FNYEAQ. This CDR3 reads CASSLAGGLQYF. The CDR3 nucleotides read TGTGCCAGCAGCTTAGCGGGTGGACTCCAGTACTTC.

This rearrangement joins TRBV10-3 to TRBJ2-2, with a tentative D call TRBD1 (6 bases). The CDR3 has 14 residues. CDR1 and CDR2 from the germline V gene are ENHRY and SYGVKD. V lost 7 bases and J lost 0, with 9 bases in between. In DNA, the CDR3 is TGTGCCATCACTGGGACAACGAACACCGGGGAGCTGTTTTTT. Protein sequence: CAITGTTNTGELFF.

The DNA of the CDR3 is TGTGCCAGCAGCGTAGAGTCCACAGATACGCAGTATTTT. Its protein is CASSVESTDTQYF. This sequence joins TRBV9 and TRBJ2-3; D is ambiguous. The CDR3 covers 13 residues. Between the trimmed V and J ends, which lost 0 bases and 2 bases, there was a span of 4 bases. Germline CDR1 is SGDLS and CDR2 is YYNGEE.

V and J are TRBV7-3 and TRBJ2-1, with 9 nucleotides matching TRBD2. This CDR3 is built from 21 residues. CDR1 and CDR2 (germline): SGHTA, FQGTGA. After removal of 5 bases from V and 7 bases from J, the junction contained 27 bases not matched to a gene. The CDR3 DNA reads as TGTGCCAGCAGCCTTTACGGGCCGGGACTAGCCCAGTGGGTTCTAGCGAATGAGCAGTTCTTC. This gives the protein CASSLYGPGLAQWVLANEQFF.

J is TRBJ1-1 and V is TRBV6-5; D is unclear. The CDR3 runs to 11 residues. Per germline, CDR1 MNHEY and CDR2 SVGAGI. V was trimmed by 2 bases and J by 6 bases, leaving 4 bases between them. The CDR3 DNA reads as TGTGCCAGCAGTTACCCCCCTGAAGCTTTCTTT. Amino acids: CASSYPPEAFF.

The CDR3 here is CASSLERASYGYTF. The CDR3 DNA reads TGCGCCAGCAGCTTGGAAAGGGCCTCCTATGGCTACACCTTC. This sequence joins TRBV5-1 and TRBJ1-2; D remains ambiguous. The CDR3 runs 14 residues. V shed 0 bases and J shed 4 bases, with 10 bases lying between them. CDR1 is SGHRS, CDR2 YFSETQ, per germline.